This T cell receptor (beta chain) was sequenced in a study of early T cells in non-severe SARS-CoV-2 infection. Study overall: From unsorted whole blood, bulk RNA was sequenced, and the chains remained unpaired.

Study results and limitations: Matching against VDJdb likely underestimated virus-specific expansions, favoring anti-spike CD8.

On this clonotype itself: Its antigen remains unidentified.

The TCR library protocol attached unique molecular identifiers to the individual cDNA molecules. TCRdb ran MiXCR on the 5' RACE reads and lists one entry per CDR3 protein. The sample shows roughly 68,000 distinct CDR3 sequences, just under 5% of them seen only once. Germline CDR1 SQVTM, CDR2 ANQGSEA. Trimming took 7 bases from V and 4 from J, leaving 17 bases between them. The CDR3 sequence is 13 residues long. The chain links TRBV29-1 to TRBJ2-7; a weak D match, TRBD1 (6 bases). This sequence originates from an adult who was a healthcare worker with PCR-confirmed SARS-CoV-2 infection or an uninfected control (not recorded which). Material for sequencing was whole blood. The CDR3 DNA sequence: TGCAGCGGGATACCGGGACAAGGGTACGAGCAGTACTTC. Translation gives CSGIPGQGYEQYF.